Presented here are 29 T cell receptor beta chains from one specimen sequenced in a study of cytomegalovirus exposure and HLA in healthy donors. With 60 Vbeta and 13 Jbeta primers, the PCR was carried out. Assay: immunoSEQ multiplex PCR; the TCRdb copy retains only in-frame clones and omits some. The profile shows some 130,000 clones, approximately 8.9% of them singletons. Sequences were obtained from PBMCs. Receptor source: a woman in her 40s in good health and CMV-seropositive.

This clone has more than one count but fewer than ten. The rearrangement links TRBV7-6 to TRBJ2-5, with D perhaps TRBD2 (7 bases). The CDR3 loop spans 16 amino acids. CDR1 and CDR2 (germline): SGHVS, FNYEAQ. V lost 2 bases, J lost 2 bases, and 15 bases lay in between. The CDR3 reads CASSLTGGGIQETQYF. The CDR3 nucleotides are TGTGCCAGCAGCTTAACTGGCGGGGGCATTCAAGAGACCCAGTACTTC.

CDR3 DNA sequence: TGTGCCAGCAGCCTTATGGGGGGGGCGACAGATACGCAGTATTTT. Its protein is CASSLMGGATDTQYF. This sequence joins TRBV6-5 and TRBJ2-3; TRBD2 is a possible D gene (7 bases). The CDR3 contains 15 residues. CDR1 MNHEY and CDR2 SVGAGI come from the germline V gene. V lost 6 bases and J lost 3, with 16 bases in between.

This clone turned up a few times. V is TRBV2 and J is TRBJ2-7; the match to TRBD2 covers 11 bases. The junction had 6 bases not matched to a gene; V was cut back by 5 bases and J by 3 bases. Germline V gene lookup returns CDR1 SNHLY and CDR2 FYNNEI. CDR3 length equals 15 residues. CDR3 nucleotide sequence: TGTGCCAGCAGTTTGAGACTAGCGGGGATCTACGAGCAGTACTTC. The encoded protein is CASSLRLAGIYEQYF.

This chain uses TRBV6-5 with TRBJ1-1; possibly TRBD1 for D (6 bases). This CDR3 spans 15 amino acids. The germline V and J ends were trimmed by 4 bases and 6 bases, with 18 bases remaining between them. Looked up from germline, CDR1 is MNHEY and CDR2 is SVGAGI. CDR3 coding DNA: TGTGCCAGCAGTTTTGCCCGGAGGGGGGGGGCTGAAGCTTTCTTT. Its protein product is CASSFARRGGAEAFF.

This clone has only a few counts. V usage is TRBV6-5 and J usage is TRBJ1-2; a possible D gene is TRBD1 (5 bases). Germline CDR1 MNHEY, CDR2 SVGAGI. This CDR3 has 12 amino acids. V was pared by 2 bases and J by 8 bases, with 9 bases between. CDR3 region: CASSYGGWGYTF. DNA for the CDR3: TGTGCCAGCAGTTACGGGGGGTGGGGCTACACCTTC.

This chain uses TRBV6-6 with TRBJ1-1, with D perhaps matching TRBD1 (6 bases). The ends were cut back, 6 bases at V and 9 bases at J, with 14 bases in the middle. The CDR3 runs 12 residues. Germline V gene lookup returns CDR1 MNHNY and CDR2 SVGAGI (reference sequence). CDR3 nucleotides: TGTGCCAGCAGCCCCGGCCAGGGGCAAGCTTTCTTT. It translates to CASSPGQGQAFF.

Only a few counts were recorded for this clone. The rearrangement uses TRBV19 and TRBJ2-7; possible D gene TRBD2, 5 bases. V lost 5 bases and J 2 bases, leaving 19 bases between the germline ends. Germline CDR1 reads LNHDA; CDR2 reads SQIVND (reference sequence). The CDR3 has 16 amino acids. CDR3 loop: CASSPRLEASTYEQYF. For the CDR3, the DNA is TGTGCCAGTAGTCCCCGTCTCGAAGCTAGCACCTACGAGCAGTACTTC. Filled out from reference TRBV19 and TRBJ2-7, the complete variable domain reads DGGITQSPKYLFRKEGQNVTLSCEQNLNHDAMYWYRQDPGQGLRLIYYSQIVNDFQKGDIAEGYSVSREKKESFPLTVTSAQKNPTAFYLCASSPRLEASTYEQYFGPGTRLTVT.

The rearrangement joins TRBV7-8 to TRBJ1-2; perhaps TRBD1 as D (6 bases). V lost 8 bases and J lost 3, with 16 bases in between. The length of the CDR3 is 14 residues. From germline, CDR1 is SGHVS and CDR2 FQNEAQ. The CDR3 loop is CASAKGGEDYGYTF. In DNA, the CDR3 is TGTGCCAGCGCCAAGGGGGGGGAAGACTATGGCTACACCTTC.

The rearrangement joins TRBV10-3 to TRBJ2-7; the match to TRBD1 covers 7 bases. J was trimmed by 0 bases and V by 6 bases; bases with no gene match: 8. The germline gives CDR1 ENHRY, CDR2 SYGVKD. The CDR3 loop spans 15 amino acids. CDR3 sequence: CAIREPGQSSYEQYF. CDR3 DNA sequence: TGTGCCATCAGGGAACCGGGACAGAGCTCCTACGAGCAGTACTTC.

The CDR3 nucleotides are TGTGCCAGCAGTCCACCGGGACAGGGGGCTGGGGGAAACACCATATATTTT. This encodes CASSPPGQGAGGNTIYF. The rearrangement uses TRBV2 and TRBJ1-3; 12 nucleotides agree with TRBD1. Unmatched junction bases numbered 9, after V lost 5 bases and J lost 4 bases. Germline V gene data show CDR1 as SNHLY and CDR2 as FYNNEI. The CDR3 is 17 residues long.

This clone was observed a few times. The chain employs TRBV19 and TRBJ1-2; 9 nucleotides align to TRBD1. Germline V gene data show CDR1 as LNHDA and CDR2 as SQIVND (reference sequence). The V and J ends lost 7 bases and 8 bases, in that order; junction bases with no gene match: 8. The CDR3 has 13 amino acids. CDR3 bases: TGTGCCAGTACCCCGGGACAGGGAGGCGGCTACACCTTC. Translated: CASTPGQGGGYTF.

This sequence joins TRBV10-3 and TRBJ2-6, with TRBD1 identical over 7 bases. The CDR3 runs to 14 residues. From germline, CDR1 is ENHRY and CDR2 SYGVKD. After removal of 4 bases from V and 9 bases from J, the junction contained 6 bases not matched to a gene. CDR3 sequence reads: CAISGQGRFNVLTF. CDR3 DNA: TGTGCCATCAGTGGACAGGGTCGGTTCAACGTCCTGACTTTC.

The chain carries TRBV28 and TRBJ2-5, with D perhaps TRBD1 (5 bases). Trimming pared 4 bases from V and 1 base from J, leaving 10 bases between. This CDR3 is built from 14 residues. Germline V CDR1 and CDR2: MDHEN, SYDVKM. The CDR3 region is CASSSSGFQETQYF. The CDR3 DNA is TGTGCCAGCAGTTCGTCAGGGTTCCAAGAGACCCAGTACTTC.

This clone appeared a few times. The V and J genes are TRBV2 and TRBJ1-1; the D gene is possibly TRBD1 (5 bases). Germline V gene data show CDR1 as SNHLY and CDR2 as FYNNEI. V was clipped by 6 bases and J by 0 bases, with 8 bases between them. This CDR3 is 13 amino acids long. The CDR3 nucleotides read TGTGCCAGCAGGGACACCCTGAACACTGAAGCTTTCTTT. It yields the protein CASRDTLNTEAFF.

This clone has just a few counts. The chain couples TRBV30 to TRBJ1-5; D possibly corresponds to TRBD1 (5 bases). CDR1 is GTSNPN, CDR2 SVGIG, per germline (reference sequence). Trimming shortened V by 1 base and J by 6 bases, and 19 bases separated the two germline ends. This CDR3 has 16 amino acids. The CDR3 DNA reads TGTGCCTGGAGTGCCCCCGGGGCGCCGGGGGGTCAGCCCCAGCATTTT. Its translation is CAWSAPGAPGGQPQHF.

This clone was detected a few times. The chain has TRBV9 and TRBJ2-7; perhaps TRBD2 as D (5 bases). The CDR3 spans 14 residues. V dropped 3 bases and J dropped 2 bases, with 12 bases sitting between them. Per germline, CDR1 SGDLS and CDR2 YYNGEE. CDR3 sequence (DNA): TGTGCCAGCAGCGAGGGCGGGCCAACCTACGAGCAGTACTTC. Protein: CASSEGGPTYEQYF.

This chain connects TRBV18 to TRBJ1-1, with D perhaps TRBD1 (6 bases). Germline V gene sequence: CDR1 KGHSH, CDR2 LQKENI. This CDR3 is built from 15 residues. The V end was cut by 1 base, the J end by 4 bases, with 13 bases between. CDR3 in DNA: TGTGCCAGCTCACCACTGCAGGGGTTCGGCACTGAAGCTTTCTTT. This sequence encodes CASSPLQGFGTEAFF.

V usage is TRBV29-1 and J usage is TRBJ1-2; D not resolved. CDR1 and CDR2 (germline): SQVTM, ANQGSEA. This CDR3 region has 14 residues. Trimming stripped 3 bases from V and 0 bases from J, with 11 bases between. CDR3 sequence: CSVDISGANYGYTF. As DNA, the CDR3 is TGCAGCGTTGATATCAGCGGGGCTAACTATGGCTACACCTTC.

The DNA of the CDR3 is TGTGCCAGCTCACCACGGACAGGGGGGGACCAGCCCCAGCATTTT. Translated: CASSPRTGGDQPQHF. V is TRBV18 and J is TRBJ1-5; the match to TRBD1 covers 10 bases. The CDR3 consists of 15 residues. The trim removed 1 base at V and 7 bases at J, leaving 4 bases unmatched. Germline CDR1 reads KGHSH; CDR2 reads LQKENI.

A single count supports this clone. V and J are TRBV6-1 and TRBJ1-1, with TRBD1 as a possible D gene (5 bases). The CDR3 length is 14 residues. In germline, CDR1 is MNHNS, CDR2 SASEGT. Trimming cost V 5 bases and J 1 base, with 11 bases left between them. In DNA, the CDR3 is TGTGCCAGCAGTTTTACAGGAACGAACACTGAAGCTTTCTTT. Translation: CASSFTGTNTEAFF.

There are a few counts of this clone. The V call is TRBV15, the J call TRBJ1-1; 10 bases map to TRBD1. Trimming at V came to 0 bases and at J to 4 bases, leaving 5 bases not matched to a gene. The V gene's germline CDR1 is LNHNV and CDR2 YYDKDF (reference sequence). The CDR3 sequence is 16 residues long. CDR3 in amino acids: CATSRDRGTGVTEAFF. CDR3 nucleotides: TGTGCCACCAGCAGAGATAGAGGGACAGGGGTCACTGAAGCTTTCTTT.

There are a few counts of this clone. This chain links TRBV19 with TRBJ1-4; 8 bases map to TRBD1. V was pared by 6 bases and J by 2 bases, with 5 bases of the junction left unmatched. The length of the CDR3 is 15 residues. From germline, CDR1 is LNHDA and CDR2 SQIVND (reference sequence). The chain's CDR3 is CASSRTGSTNEKLFF. The CDR3 nucleotides are TGTGCCAGTAGCCGGACAGGGTCCACTAATGAAAAACTGTTTTTT.

Only a few counts were recorded for this clone. The rearrangement uses TRBV7-2 and TRBJ2-7; 7 nucleotides agree with TRBD1. This CDR3 has 15 residues. Germline V lookup: CDR1 SGHTA, CDR2 FQGNSA. Unmatched junction bases numbered 14, after V lost 5 bases and J lost 7 bases. The CDR3: CASSPNLQGFLEQYF. The CDR3 DNA is TGTGCCAGCAGCCCGAACTTACAGGGGTTCTTAGAGCAGTACTTC.

There are a few counts of this clone. The genes are TRBV10-3 and TRBJ1-1, with D maybe TRBD1 (5 bases). Trimming shortened V by 2 bases and J by 5 bases, and 18 bases separated the two germline ends. CDR1 ENHRY and CDR2 SYGVKD come from the germline V gene. CDR3 length: 16 amino acids. The CDR3 region is CAISEPPGAVSTEAFF. For the CDR3, the DNA is TGTGCCATCAGTGAGCCGCCTGGGGCTGTAAGTACTGAAGCTTTCTTT.

This clone was seen a few times. The gene calls are TRBV7-7 and TRBJ2-2, with a weak D call TRBD1 (6 bases). V lost 6 bases and J 3 bases, leaving 17 bases between the germline ends. Germline-derived CDR1 and CDR2 are SSHAT and FNYEAQ (reference sequence). The CDR3 totals 16 residues. The CDR3 spells CASSIGQGRDTGELFF. The CDR3 DNA reads as TGTGCCAGCAGTATTGGCCAGGGGAGAGACACCGGGGAGCTGTTTTTT.

The V call is TRBV6-6, the J call TRBJ2-7; tentatively, D is TRBD2 (6 bases). The germline V and J ends were trimmed by 10 bases and 4 bases, with 11 bases remaining between them. The CDR3 is 11 amino acids. The germline V gene encodes CDR1 MNHNY and CDR2 SVGAGI (reference sequence). As DNA, the CDR3 is TGTGCCACCACCGGGAGATACGAGCAGTACTTC. Translation: CATTGRYEQYF.

This chain links TRBV5-1 with TRBJ1-3; TRBD1 matches at 9 bases. The CDR3 covers 13 residues. The V segment lost 5 bases and the J segment 6 bases; nucleotides outside the gene matches: 3. Germline V lookup: CDR1 SGHRS, CDR2 YFSETQ. For the CDR3, the DNA is TGCGCCAGCAGTCCACAGGGGGCAAACACCATATATTTT. Translating it yields CASSPQGANTIYF.

The CDR3 reads CASSQAGAMDTQYF. The DNA for the CDR3 is TGTGCCAGCAGCCAGGCGGGGGCGATGGATACGCAGTATTTT. The chain employs TRBV5-4 and TRBJ2-3; D perhaps matches TRBD2 (7 bases). CDR1 and CDR2 from the germline V gene are SGHNT and YYREEE (reference sequence). CDR3 length: 14 residues. V was cut by 4 bases and J by 6 bases, with 15 bases left in between. The full variable domain, completed using reference TRBV5-4 and TRBJ2-3, is ETGVTQSPTHLIKTRGQQVTLRCSSQSGHNTVSWYQQALGQGPQFIFQYYREEENGRGNFPPRFSGLQFPNYSSELNVNALELDDSALYLCASSQAGAMDTQYFGPGTRLTVL.

The rearrangement links TRBV4-2 to TRBJ1-1; TRBD1 matches 8 bases. The length of the CDR3 is 14 residues. CDR1 and CDR2 from the germline V gene are LGHNA and YNFKEQ. V shed 3 bases, J shed 6 bases, and the junction held 6 bases outside the gene matches. CDR3 region: CASSQQGARAEAFF. The CDR3 DNA reads TGTGCCAGCAGCCAGCAGGGGGCTCGCGCTGAAGCTTTCTTT.